Presented here are 13 T cell receptor beta chains from one specimen sequenced in a study of sequential checkpoint blockade in melanoma. Sequenced by immunoSEQ multiplex PCR; TCRdb stores in-frame clones only, minus some. Among over 8,000 clones listed, roughly 80% were seen once. Treatment: randomized to nivolumab then ipilimumab (arm A) or the reverse (arm B). Specimen: CD8+ T cells sorted from blood (inferred from file names), collected from a patient given nivolumab and ipilimumab in sequence. Receptors originate from a human donor with melanoma.

The chain is built from TRBV9 and TRBJ2-1; the match to TRBD1 covers 8 bases. Germline trimming cut 4 bases from V and 1 base from J; bases unmatched to any gene: 10. Germline CDR1 and CDR2: SGDLS and YYNGEE. CDR3 length equals 17 residues. The CDR3 region is CASSQGAGSISYNEQFF. The DNA of the CDR3 is TGTGCCAGCAGCCAGGGGGCAGGGAGTATTTCCTACAATGAGCAGTTCTTC. The whole variable domain, remainder taken from reference TRBV9 and TRBJ2-1, is DSGVTQTPKHLITATGQRVTLRCSPRSGDLSVYWYQQSLDQGLQFLIQYYNGEERAKGNILERFSAQQFPDLHSELNLSSLELGDSALYFCASSQGAGSISYNEQFFGPGTRLTVL.

This chain connects TRBV27 to TRBJ1-1, with TRBD1 as a possible D gene (5 bases). The V end was cut by 0 bases, the J end by 0 bases, with 11 bases between. The CDR3 is 16 amino acids. Germline CDR1 MNHEY, CDR2 SMNVEV (reference sequence). In DNA form, the CDR3 reads TGTGCCAGCAGTTTATCGGCAGGGTCGATGAACACTGAAGCTTTCTTT. It is translated as CASSLSAGSMNTEAFF.

This clone appeared a few times. The chain links TRBV7-9 to TRBJ1-5; no clear D gene. The germline V gene encodes CDR1 SEHNR and CDR2 FQNEAQ (reference sequence). CDR3 length: 12 amino acids. V was pared by 2 bases and J by 7 bases, with 6 bases between. CDR3 nucleotide sequence: TGTGCCAGCAGCTTACTAGGCCAGCCCCAGCATTTT. This translates into CASSLLGQPQHF.

This clone was picked up a small number of times. Relative to the germline gene, one junction end is altered; a read error may explain this. This chain links TRBV7-7 with TRBJ2-2, with a tentative D call TRBD2 (5 bases). The CDR3 totals 18 residues. CDR1 SSHAT and CDR2 FNYEAQ come from the germline V gene (reference sequence). As DNA, the CDR3 is TGTGCTAGCAGCCCCCACCCCACACTCTTTGAGGGTACCGGGGAGCTGTTTTTT. Amino acids: CASSPHPTLFEGTGELFF.

The gene calls are TRBV5-1 and TRBJ1-4; 8 positions match TRBD1. CDR1 is SGHRS and CDR2 is YFSETQ in the germline V gene. This CDR3 comprises 17 residues. V lost 0 bases and J lost 8; bases outside the gene matches: 12. The CDR3 region is CASSLGSVGTGMEKLFF. The CDR3, as DNA: TGCGCCAGCAGCTTGGGGTCTGTCGGGACAGGTATGGAAAAACTGTTTTTT.

The chain has TRBV7-2 and TRBJ1-3; no clear D gene. The CDR3 consists of 14 residues. V dropped 2 bases and J dropped 0 bases, with 5 bases sitting between them. Germline V gene sequence: CDR1 SGHTA, CDR2 FQGNSA. The chain's CDR3 is CASSLIDSGNTIYF. In DNA, the CDR3 is TGTGCCAGCAGCTTAATAGACTCTGGAAACACCATATATTTT.

The table lists this clone with a few counts. The chain is built from TRBV28 and TRBJ1-1, with D perhaps matching TRBD1 (6 bases). This CDR3 region has 16 residues. CDR1 is MDHEN, CDR2 SYDVKM, per germline. V lost 5 bases and J lost 1, with 17 bases in between. CDR3: CASSHHDRLKNTEAFF. Here the CDR3 DNA reads TGTGCCAGCAGTCATCATGACAGGTTAAAGAACACTGAAGCTTTCTTT.

The chain links TRBV4-1 to TRBJ2-7; 8 nucleotides line up with TRBD1. The V gene end was trimmed by 1 base and the J gene end by 2 bases; junction bases not matched to a gene: 1. The CDR3 covers 14 residues. Germline lookup yields CDR1 MGHRA and CDR2 YSYEKL. DNA for the CDR3: TGCGCCAGCAGCCAAGCACAGGGGGCCTACGAGCAGTACTTC. Protein sequence: CASSQAQGAYEQYF.

This clone appeared a few times. This rearrangement joins TRBV6-6 to TRBJ2-3; weak D call: TRBD1 (5 bases). Germline V lookup: CDR1 MNHNY, CDR2 SVGAGI (reference sequence). Deletions cut 6 bases from V and 0 bases from J, with 13 bases between. The CDR3 is 15 amino acids. CDR3 amino acids: CASRPGFTSTDTQYF. The CDR3 DNA reads TGTGCCAGCAGGCCAGGGTTTACTAGCACAGATACGCAGTATTTT.

The rearrangement joins TRBV30 to TRBJ2-7; D remains unclear. Per germline, CDR1 GTSNPN and CDR2 SVGIG (reference sequence). Trimming pared 2 bases from V and 3 bases from J, leaving 8 bases between. This CDR3 is 12 amino acids long. CDR3 in DNA: TGTGCCTGGAGTTTTGGCAGCTACGAGCAGTACTTC. It codes for CAWSFGSYEQYF.

Judged by abundance, this clone is large. The chain recombines TRBV27 with TRBJ1-5; maybe TRBD1 (6 bases). This CDR3 has 14 residues. Per germline, CDR1 MNHEY and CDR2 SMNVEV (reference sequence). The V and J ends lost 5 bases and 3 bases respectively, with 11 bases between them. The CDR3 loop is CASSQYRDNQPQHF. CDR3 DNA: TGTGCCAGCAGTCAATACAGGGACAATCAGCCCCAGCATTTT.

This clone was counted only a few times. This sequence joins TRBV6-1 and TRBJ1-5; the match to TRBD1 covers 8 bases. After removal of 3 bases from V and 1 base from J, the junction contained 2 bases not matched to a gene. CDR3 length equals 15 residues. Germline V gene sequence: CDR1 MNHNS, CDR2 SASEGT. The CDR3: CASSDWTGSNQPQHF. Written as DNA, the CDR3 is TGTGCCAGCAGTGATTGGACAGGGAGCAATCAGCCCCAGCATTTT.

The genes are TRBV7-6 and TRBJ2-7, with 10 bases lining up with TRBD2. J was trimmed by 5 bases and V by 5 bases; bases with no gene match: 3. CDR1 and CDR2 (germline): SGHVS, FNYEAQ. The CDR3 is 13 amino acids. CDR3 loop: CASSRGLADEQYF. CDR3 bases: TGTGCCAGCAGCCGAGGACTAGCGGACGAGCAGTACTTC.